This T cell receptor (beta chain) came from a study of CXCR3-negative and CXCR3-positive naive CD8 T cells. Preparation of TRB cDNA libraries relied on 5' RACE carrying UMI labels. TCRdb reworked the 5' RACE reads into one entry per CDR3 protein, no DNA. This sample's clone table lists 150,000 or so distinct CDR3 sequences. Germline V gives CDR1 SGHRS, CDR2 YFSETQ. The CDR3 totals 16 residues. In the case of this clonotype: Its antigen is not identified.

Naive CD8+ T cells were CD45RO-CCR7+CD27+CD95-. Points from the study as a whole: Researchers report that CXCR3-positive naive cells carry more hydrophobic TRB CDR3s than CXCR3-negative naive cells.

Input material: naive CXCR3+ CD8+ T cells from blood. Subset given: CD45RO-CCR7+CD27+CD95- naive CD8+ T cells expressing CXCR3 (TNR3+). The rearrangement joins TRBV5-1 to TRBJ2-2; TCRdb returns TRBD2, unconfirmable since there is no DNA. The receptor comes from a human donor in good health. Some clones in this sample may be carry-over from other donors' samples. CDR3 in amino acids: CASSLEASGSIGELFF.